This TCR beta chain was captured by sequencing in a study of radiotherapy plus CTLA-4 blockade in lung cancer. Here immunoSEQ multiplex PCR was the method, and the copy in TCRdb shows in-frame clones only, minus some. Among 60,000 or so clones listed, 77% were seen once. Of note for this clone: As yet, its antigen is unknown.

Germline CDR1 reads LNHNV; CDR2 reads YYDKDF (reference sequence). The junction had 6 bases not matched to a gene; V was cut back by 9 bases and J by 6 bases. The CDR3 totals 14 residues. General study findings and limits: In blood, tumor-derived TCR clones expanded after radiotherapy plus ipilimumab.

The TCR originated in a human donor with non-small cell lung cancer who had a partial response to radiotherapy plus ipilimumab. The V gene is TRBV15, the J gene TRBJ2-1; 12 bases fit TRBD2. This specimen consisted of peripheral blood, obtained from a patient treated with radiotherapy plus ipilimumab. The CDR3 loop is CATSLAGGSNEQFF. CDR3 in DNA: TGTGCCACATCCCTAGCGGGGGGGTCCAATGAGCAGTTCTTC.